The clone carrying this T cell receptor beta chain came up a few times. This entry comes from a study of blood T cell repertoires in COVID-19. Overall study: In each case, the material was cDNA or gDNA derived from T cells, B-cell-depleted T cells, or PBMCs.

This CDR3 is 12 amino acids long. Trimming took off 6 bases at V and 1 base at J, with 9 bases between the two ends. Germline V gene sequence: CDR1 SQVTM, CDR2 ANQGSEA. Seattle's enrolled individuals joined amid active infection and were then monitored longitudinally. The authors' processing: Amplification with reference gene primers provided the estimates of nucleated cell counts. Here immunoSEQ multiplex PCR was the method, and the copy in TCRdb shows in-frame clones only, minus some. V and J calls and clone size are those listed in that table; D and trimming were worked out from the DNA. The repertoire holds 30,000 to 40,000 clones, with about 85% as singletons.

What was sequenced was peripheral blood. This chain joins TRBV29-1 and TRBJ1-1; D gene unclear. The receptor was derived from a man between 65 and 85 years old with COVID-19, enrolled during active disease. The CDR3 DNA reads TGCAGCGTACGGAGGGCGAACACTGAAGCTTTCTTT. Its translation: CSVRRANTEAFF. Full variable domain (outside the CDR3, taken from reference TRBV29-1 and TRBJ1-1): SAVISQKPSRDICQRGTSLTIQCQVDSQVTMMFWYRQQPGQSLTLIATANQGSEATYESGFVIDKFPISRPNLTFSTLTVSNMSPEDSSIYLCSVRRANTEAFFGQGTRLTVV.